This T cell receptor beta chain was sequenced for a study of blood T cell repertoires in COVID-19. Study overall: The United States, Italy and Spain provided the acute and convalescent COVID-19 samples. PBMCs, B-cell-depleted T cells, or T cells provided the cDNA or gDNA that made up the material.

CDR3 length equals 13 residues. Germline assignment: CDR1 SQVTM and CDR2 ANQGSEA. Trimming cost V 7 bases and J 0 bases; bases outside gene matches: 5. Authors' data handling: Reference gene primer amplification gave nucleated cell count estimates. Sequencing used immunoSEQ multiplex PCR; TCRdb keeps in-frame clones, though not all of them. The V and J calls and clone size were taken over from that table, and D and trimming were inferred from the DNA. Of tens of thousands of clones listed, about 86% are singletons. The chain employs TRBV29-1 and TRBJ1-2, with 7 bases matching TRBD1. The TCR was taken from a man aged 45-65 years with active COVID-19. The sample comprised peripheral blood. Here the CDR3 reads CSGTTGTNYGYTF. The CDR3 coding sequence is TGCAGCGGCACGACAGGGACTAACTATGGCTACACCTTC. Variable domain in full (rest from reference TRBV29-1 and TRBJ1-2): SAVISQKPSRDICQRGTSLTIQCQVDSQVTMMFWYRQQPGQSLTLIATANQGSEATYESGFVIDKFPISRPNLTFSTLTVSNMSPEDSSIYLCSGTTGTNYGYTFGSGTRLTVV.